These T cell receptor beta chains were read from a single sample in a study of blood T cells in healthy people across ages. TCRdb used MiXCR to reprocess the 5' RACE reads, holding one entry per CDR3 protein. The repertoire holds about 1.7 million distinct CDR3 sequences, with roughly 28% as singletons. Sequencing was carried out using blood. These receptors all stem from a woman younger than 45 in good health. CDR3s include the opening cysteine and the closing phenylalanine or tryptophan. A D gene is named only where the DNA matches it firmly. Size values are once, few and many counts, or a class for expanded clones, and some rows have none.

TRBV18	-	TRBJ2-1	-	15	CASSPQAGIYNEQFF	TGTGCCAGCTCACCACAGGCGGGCATCTACAATGAGCAGTTCTTC
TRBV9	-	TRBJ2-3	many	13	CASSFRSTDTQYF	TGTGCCAGCAGCTTTAGGAGCACAGATACGCAGTATTTT
TRBV10-3	-	TRBJ2-5	many	13	CAISESTVETQYF	TGTGCCATCAGTGAGTCGACAGTGGAGACCCAGTACTTC
TRBV5-6	-	TRBJ1-2	many	14	CASSFLGANYGYTF	TGTGCCAGCAGCTTCCTCGGGGCCAACTATGGCTACACCTTC
TRBV20-1	-	TRBJ1-4	-	14	CSARPVAGSEKLFF	TGCAGTGCGAGACCGGTGGCAGGGTCAGAAAAACTGTTTTTT
TRBV7-2	-	TRBJ1-2	few	15	CASSLGVWDNYGYTF	TGTGCCAGCAGCTTAGGTGTATGGGATAACTATGGCTACACCTTC
TRBV9	TRBD1	TRBJ2-3	few	12	CASSVLTGGLYF	TGTGCCAGCAGCGTCCTGACAGGGGGTCTGTATTTT
TRBV20-1	-	TRBJ2-1	many	11	CSARDKDEQFF	TGCAGTGCTAGAGATAAGGATGAGCAGTTCTTC
TRBV20-1	TRBD2	TRBJ2-7	few	16	CSARVNPSGSTAEQYF	TGCAGTGCTAGAGTTAATCCTAGCGGGAGTACGGCCGAGCAGTACTTC
TRBV7-3	-	TRBJ2-1	few	15	CASSPDPGRSYSQFF	TGTGCCAGCAGCCCGGATCCGGGAAGGAGTTATTCTCAGTTCTTC
TRBV7-9	TRBD1	TRBJ2-7	few	13	CASSLEQGAEQYF	TGTGCCAGCAGCTTAGAGCAGGGGGCCGAGCAGTACTTC
TRBV6-5	-	TRBJ1-3	once	16	CASSYSMPGSGNTIYF	TGTGCCAGCAGTTACTCGATGCCCGGGTCCGGAAACACCATATATTTT
TRBV28	TRBD1	TRBJ2-1	-	16	CASSLWGQGSYNEQFF	TGTGCCAGCAGTTTATGGGGACAGGGGTCCTACAATGAGCAGTTCTTC
TRBV7-2	-	TRBJ2-5	many	15	CASSPQQGGLETQYF	TGTGCCAGCAGCCCCCAACAGGGTGGTTTGGAGACCCAGTACTTC
TRBV12-3/TRBV12-4	TRBD2	TRBJ2-5	few	15	CASRHGTSGARGQYF	TGTGCCAGCAGACACGGGACTAGCGGGGCCCGTGGCCAGTACTTC
TRBV12-3/TRBV12-4	-	TRBJ2-3	-	13	CASKSVTTDAQYF	TGTGCCAGCAAAAGCGTGACCACAGATGCGCAGTATTTT
TRBV2	TRBD2	TRBJ2-5	few	16	CASRYLTSGRQETQYF	TGTGCCAGCAGATATCTTACTAGCGGGAGGCAAGAGACCCAGTACTTC
TRBV7-2	TRBD2	TRBJ2-7	many	17	CASSFRTSEQISYEQYF	TGTGCCAGCAGCTTCCGGACTAGCGAACAAATCTCCTACGAGCAGTACTTC